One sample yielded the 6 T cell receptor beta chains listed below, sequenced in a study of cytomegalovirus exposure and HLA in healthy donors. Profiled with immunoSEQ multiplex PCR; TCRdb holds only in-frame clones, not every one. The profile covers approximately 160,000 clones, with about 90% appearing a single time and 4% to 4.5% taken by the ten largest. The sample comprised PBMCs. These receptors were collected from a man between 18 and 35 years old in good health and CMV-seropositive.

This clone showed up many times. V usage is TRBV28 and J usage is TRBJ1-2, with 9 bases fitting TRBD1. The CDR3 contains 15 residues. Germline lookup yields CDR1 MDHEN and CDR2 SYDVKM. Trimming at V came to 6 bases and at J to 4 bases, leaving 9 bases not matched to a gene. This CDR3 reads CASRVPTGGFYGYTF. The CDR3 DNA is TGTGCCAGCAGAGTTCCGACAGGGGGTTTCTATGGCTACACCTTC.

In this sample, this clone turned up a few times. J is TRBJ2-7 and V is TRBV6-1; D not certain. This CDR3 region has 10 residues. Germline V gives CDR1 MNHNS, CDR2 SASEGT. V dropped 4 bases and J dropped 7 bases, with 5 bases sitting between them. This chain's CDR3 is CASSVREQYF. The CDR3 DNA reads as TGTGCCAGCAGTGTACGGGAGCAGTACTTC.

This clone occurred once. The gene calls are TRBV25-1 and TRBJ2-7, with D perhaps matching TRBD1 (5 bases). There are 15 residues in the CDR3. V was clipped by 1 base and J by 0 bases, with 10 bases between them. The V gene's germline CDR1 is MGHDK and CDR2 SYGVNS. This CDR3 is CASSEWGRSSYEQYF. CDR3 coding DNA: TGTGCCAGCAGTGAATGGGGCAGGTCCTCCTACGAGCAGTACTTC.

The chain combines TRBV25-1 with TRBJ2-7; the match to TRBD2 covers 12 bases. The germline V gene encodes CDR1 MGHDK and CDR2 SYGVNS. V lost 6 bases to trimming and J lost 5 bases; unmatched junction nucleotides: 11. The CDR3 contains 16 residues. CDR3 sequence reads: CASSDAKLAGGDEQYF. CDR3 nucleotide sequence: TGTGCCAGCAGCGATGCCAAACTAGCGGGAGGAGACGAGCAGTACTTC.

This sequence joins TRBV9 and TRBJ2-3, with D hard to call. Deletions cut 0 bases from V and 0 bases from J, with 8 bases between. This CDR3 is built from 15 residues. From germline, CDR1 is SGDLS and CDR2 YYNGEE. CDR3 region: CASSVAAKSTDTQYF. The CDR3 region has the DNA TGTGCCAGCAGCGTAGCTGCGAAGAGCACAGATACGCAGTATTTT.

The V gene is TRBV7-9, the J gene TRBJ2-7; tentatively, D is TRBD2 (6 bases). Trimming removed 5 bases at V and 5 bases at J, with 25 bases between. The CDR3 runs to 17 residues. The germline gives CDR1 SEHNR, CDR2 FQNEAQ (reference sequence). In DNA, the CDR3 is TGTGCCAGCAGCCCCCGGGACTTTGGTCCCTCTGTCCACGAGCAGTACTTC. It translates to CASSPRDFGPSVHEQYF.